The sequence of this T cell receptor beta chain was determined in a study of neoadjuvant nivolumab and ipilimumab in lung cancer (TCRdb year 2020). As for the study more broadly: In the NEOSTAR trial, nivolumab was administered intravenously at 3 mg/kg on days 1, 15 and 29, and the combination arm also received ipilimumab 1 mg/kg on day 1 only. Seven patients had matched pretherapy and resected tumor pairs analyzed, with four treated with nivolumab and three with nivolumab plus ipilimumab. TCR repertoires in pretherapy (baseline) peripheral blood were compared with TCR repertoires in tumors resected at surgery after neoadjuvant immune checkpoint blockade. In the trial, approximately 42 patients with operable NSCLC were treated, of whom approximately 23 were randomized to nivolumab monotherapy and about 21 to nivolumab plus ipilimumab. For each study arm, the primary endpoint of the trial was the rate of major pathologic response (MPR) in the intention-to-treat population.

The time point label of this sample denotes: at surgical resection after neoadjuvant nivolumab +/- ipilimumab. Samples were obtained from the phase 2 randomized NEOSTAR trial, in which neoadjuvant nivolumab or nivolumab plus ipilimumab followed by surgery was tested in operable NSCLC. Overall results and qualifications from the work: There was no significant correlation between TCR clonality and pathologic tumor regression, and just a single major-pathologic-response sample was available for the clonality-regression analysis. From pretherapy to surgery, increases in tumor T-cell richness and clonality were observed in three of three dual-therapy tumors but in only two of four nivolumab-treated tumors. Greater TCR richness and clonality were observed in resected tumors than in tumor-adjacent uninvolved lung, and increases were observed in more dual-therapy-treated tumors. Richness in tumors resected after neoadjuvant therapy showed a positive correlation with pretherapy blood TCR richness (Spearman R ≈ 0.87). A small number of samples was subjected to TCR sequencing.

Via the germline V gene (reference sequence), CDR1 is SGHNT and CDR2 YYREEE. After removal of 4 bases from V and 5 bases from J, the junction retains 6 bases not matched to a gene. The CDR3, from cysteine to phenylalanine, totals 15 residues. Of the read, only the CDR3 DNA is kept; its 45 bases are in frame from base 1. The library was prepared using the immunoSEQ multiplex PCR assay. The paper's processing steps were these. Richness and clonality were used to summarize the repertoires, and clones that significantly expanded or contracted between pre- and post-therapy samples were identified. Entries here come from immuneACCESS through TCRdb and include only in-frame sequences with V and J called. Some clones fail to appear in such tables; in the studies checked, an unresolved V gene covers under half of the shortfall, and the cause of the remainder is unknown. V and J calls plus clone size are reproduced from that table; the DNA served to infer D and trimming. In this sample the table shows roughly 13,000 clones, around 95% of which occur a single time. The ten largest clones take up about 2.5% of the sample.

Points on this clone: No cognate antigen has been identified for it. There are no base qualities to consult, and no much larger clone falls within one base.

Here the sequenced sample was peripheral blood, taken after neoadjuvant nivolumab, alone or with ipilimumab, at or shortly before surgery. The receptor chain draws on TRBV5-4 and TRBJ2-7; 13 of the junction bases match TRBD2. This sequence was found in an adult with non-small cell lung cancer. The CDR3 protein sequence reads: CASSTRTSGSHEQYF. The DNA sequence is TGTGCCAGCAGCACCAGGACTAGCGGGAGCCACGAGCAGTACTTC.